This TCR beta chain was identified in a study of blood T cell repertoires in COVID-19. Study in general: T cells, B-cell-depleted T cells, or PBMCs supplied cDNA or gDNA.

J gave up 0 bases and V 4 bases, and 3 bases lay outside the gene matches. CDR1 and CDR2 from the germline V gene are SGHVS and FQNEAQ. The CDR3 has 16 amino acids. TCRdb's copy holds only in-frame clones and misses some; the assay was immunoSEQ multiplex PCR. The table records tens of thousands of clones, around nine tenths of them present only once. This sequence originates from a man between 65 and 85 years old with acute or convalescent COVID-19. The rearrangement joins TRBV7-8 to TRBJ1-3; TRBD1 matches 10 bases. The material sequenced was peripheral blood. CDR3 residues: CASSSGQGSSGNTIYF. In DNA form, the CDR3 reads TGTGCCAGCAGCTCGGGACAGGGGAGCTCTGGAAACACCATATATTTT. Full variable domain (missing parts from reference TRBV7-8 and TRBJ1-3): GAGVSQSPRYKVAKRGQDVALRCDPISGHVSLFWYQQALGQGPEFLTYFQNEAQLDKSGLPSDRFFAERPEGSVSTLKIQRTQQEDSAVYLCASSSGQGSSGNTIYFGEGSWLTVV.